The present entry profiles one T cell receptor beta chain with its context. There is no known antigen for this receptor. Base qualities were left out, and no much larger clone turns up one base away. The junction shows trimming of 5 bases on V and 4 bases on J, and the gene matches do not reach 10 bases of it. The CDR3 spans 15 residues, from the cysteine through the phenylalanine. The entry retains the CDR3 DNA only, 45 bases that are in frame from base 1. CDR1 and CDR2 were assigned from the germline V gene (reference sequence) as SEHNR and FQNEAQ. Using the deep immunoSEQ assay, TCR CDR3 regions were amplified from genomic DNA by multiplex PCR. Extracted genomic DNA from each cell subset was spread evenly across all wells of several immunoSEQ 96-well plates, with each plate serving as a replicate. For sorted subsets, around 0.2 ug of genomic DNA, equivalent to tens of thousands of T cell genomes, went into each replicate PCR. The purified libraries were quantified using a Qubit 3.0 fluorometer, sized with a Bioanalyzer 2100, and then quantified again using the KAPA Library Quantification kit. A separate single-read 150-cycle Illumina NextSeq 550 flow cell was used to sequence each immunoSEQ 96-well plate. As for how the authors treated the data: Because the immunoSEQ output held only junctional sequences and lacked quality scores, the filtering could not match the filtering applied to full-length reads. Sequences were annotated with PyIR, a Python wrapper for IgBLAST v1.9, and V/J genes and CDR3 were assigned using IMGT germline references. Reads with weak V/J assignments (E-value above 1e-6), missing CDR3, stop codons, out-of-frame junctions, or ambiguous translated residues were removed. V3J clonotypes were defined as sequences sharing an identical inferred V gene, J gene, and CDR3 amino acid sequence. To compute the percentage overlap between repertoires, the number of shared unique clonotypes was divided by the size of the smaller repertoire. Repertoire richness was assessed with RTK rarefaction, the Chao1 estimator, and Recon v2.1 estimates of unobserved clonotypes. OLGA was used to compute generation probabilities for all TCRbeta clonotypes that the gDNA method yielded from a handful of donors. The clones in this table, taken by TCRdb from immuneACCESS, are in-frame only. Not every clone is retained; where verified, under half of the shortfall comes from an unresolved V gene, and the cause of the rest is unknown. V and J calls and clone size are those listed in that table; D and trimming were worked out from the DNA. For this sample there are hundreds of thousands of clones; roughly 95% appear just once. Of the sample, over 0.1% is held by the ten largest clones.

The data belong to a study of shared clonotypes between healthy human individuals (dated by TCRdb to about 2020). With regard to the full study: Two women and a few men aged 18 to 49 years were included in the cohort. Per donor, three plates each were used for CD4 naive and CD4 memory, two for CD8 naive, and one for CD8 memory. To estimate repertoire size and how much clonotypes are shared between individuals, the study performed deep sequencing of blood TCR repertoires from five healthy adults. To increase sequencing depth and limit assay-specific biases, different laboratories used diverse techniques to prepare libraries and sequence TCR repertoires. Per donor, leukapheresis produced somewhere between about 0.85 and 10 billion PBMCs.

CD8 naive samples were CD45RO-negative cells positively selected for CCR7, giving a CD45RA+CCR7+ population that excluded TemRA cells. Healthy HIV-negative adults with no recently reported acute infections or vaccinations were included as donors. All donors were Caucasian adults living in Nashville, Tennessee, USA. Blood was collected by leukapheresis, and PBMCs were isolated by Ficoll-Histopaque density gradient centrifugation and then cryopreserved in liquid nitrogen vapor phase. Analytical flow cytometry was used to check the purity and quantity of each magnetically sorted T cell population. Genomic DNA was isolated from every sorted fraction and measured by UV absorbance on a Nanodrop 2000c. General study outcomes and caveats: Naive subsets generally had larger estimated clonotype richness than memory subsets. Compared with non-shared clonotypes, the clonotypes found in all four sorted-subset donors had higher generation probabilities. Across a few donors, roughly 5.4% of naive CD4, roughly 3.5% of naive CD8, about 2.3% of memory CD4, and approximately 0.4% of memory CD8 clonotypes were shared. Sampling was limited to blood, and TCR repertoires in tissue likely differ from TCR repertoires in blood. Even with the large sequencing depth, rarefaction of the sorted-subset datasets indicated that sequencing was incomplete. Pairwise subsampling indicated that sequencing depth was expected to affect the degree of clonotype sharing among donors. The genetic and exposure-history diversity represented was limited by the small number of donors.

The receptor's source is a woman aged 25 to 39 in good health. The chain is assembled from TRBV7-9 and TRBJ2-5, and 7 junctional nucleotides match TRBD1. Source material: naive CD8+ T cells sorted from blood. This specimen's cell subset or site label, interpreted: CD45RA+CCR7+. The CDR3 is CASSQDEHRGETQYF. Here is the DNA: TGTGCCAGCAGCCAGGATGAACACAGGGGAGAGACCCAGTACTTC.